At least ten counts were recorded for the clone carrying this T cell receptor beta chain. This sample is drawn from a study of regulatory T cells in long-lasting Graves disease. Investigators prepared the TCR beta libraries by applying iRepertoire HTBI primers and Arm-PCR of CDR3 regions. TCRdb fed the multiplex PCR reads into MiXCR, producing one record per CDR3 protein. Of hundreds of thousands of distinct CDR3 sequences detected, about 20% appear once; the ten largest clones hold over 7.5%. Time point described: persistent/refractory GD, antithyroid drugs over 5 years with positive TRAb. RNA from PBMCs was the source of the TCR library. Patients came from an endocrinology department in Xi'an, China. Per germline, CDR1 SGHTA and CDR2 FQGNSA. Trimming removed 9 bases from V and 2 bases from J, with 16 bases in between. This CDR3 contains 14 residues.

The chain recombines TRBV7-2 with TRBJ2-5; D is perhaps TRBD2 (6 bases). The source was peripheral blood mononuclear cells (PBMCs), collected when the disease was refractory, from a patient treated with antithyroid drugs. This sequence was found in a female donor with Graves disease. CDR3 sequence reads: CARGGGLEQETQYF. The CDR3 nucleotides are TGTGCCAGGGGGGGAGGCTTAGAGCAAGAGACCCAGTACTTC.